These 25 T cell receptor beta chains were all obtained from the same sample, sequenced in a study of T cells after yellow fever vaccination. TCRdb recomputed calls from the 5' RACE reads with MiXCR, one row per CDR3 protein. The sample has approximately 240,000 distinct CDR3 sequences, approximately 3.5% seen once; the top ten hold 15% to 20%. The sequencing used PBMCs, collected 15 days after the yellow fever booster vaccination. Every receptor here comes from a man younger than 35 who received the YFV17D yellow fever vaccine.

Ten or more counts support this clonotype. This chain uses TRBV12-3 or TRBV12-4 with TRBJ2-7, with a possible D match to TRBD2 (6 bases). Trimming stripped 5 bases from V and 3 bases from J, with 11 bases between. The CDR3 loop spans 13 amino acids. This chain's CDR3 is CASSIGLSYEQYF. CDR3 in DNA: TGTGCCAGCAGTATTGGACTAAGCTACGAGCAGTACTTC.

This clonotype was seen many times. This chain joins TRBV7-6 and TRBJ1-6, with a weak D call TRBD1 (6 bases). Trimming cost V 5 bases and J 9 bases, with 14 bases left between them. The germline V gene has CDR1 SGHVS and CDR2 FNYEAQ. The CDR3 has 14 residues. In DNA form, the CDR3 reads TGTGCCAGCAGCCCACAGGGAATCGGTTCACCCCTCCACTTT. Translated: CASSPQGIGSPLHF.

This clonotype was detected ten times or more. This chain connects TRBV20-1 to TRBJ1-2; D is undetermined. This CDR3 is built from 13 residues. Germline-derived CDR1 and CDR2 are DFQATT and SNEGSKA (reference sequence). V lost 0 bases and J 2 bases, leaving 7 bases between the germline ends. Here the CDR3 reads CSARDWGNYGYTF. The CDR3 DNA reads TGCAGTGCTAGAGATTGGGGAAACTATGGCTACACCTTC.

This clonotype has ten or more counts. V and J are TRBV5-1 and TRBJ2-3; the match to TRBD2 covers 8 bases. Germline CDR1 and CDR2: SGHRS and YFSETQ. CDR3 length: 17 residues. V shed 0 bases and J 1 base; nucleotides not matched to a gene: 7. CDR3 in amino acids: CASSLEMAGGRTDTQYF. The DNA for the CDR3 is TGCGCCAGCAGCTTGGAGATGGCGGGGGGCCGCACAGATACGCAGTATTTT.

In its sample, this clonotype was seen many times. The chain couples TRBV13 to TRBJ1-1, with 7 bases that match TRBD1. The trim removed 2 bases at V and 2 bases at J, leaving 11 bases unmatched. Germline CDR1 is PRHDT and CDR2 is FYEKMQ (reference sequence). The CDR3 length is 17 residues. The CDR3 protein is CASSLSGGAGGNTEAFF. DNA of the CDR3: TGTGCCAGCAGCTTATCCGGGGGCGCAGGGGGAAACACTGAAGCTTTCTTT. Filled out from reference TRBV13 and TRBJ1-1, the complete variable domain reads AAGVIQSPRHLIKEKRETATLKCYPIPRHDTVYWYQQGPGQDPQFLISFYEKMQSDKGSIPDRFSAQQFSDYHSELNMSSLELGDSALYFCASSLSGGAGGNTEAFFGQGTRLTVV.

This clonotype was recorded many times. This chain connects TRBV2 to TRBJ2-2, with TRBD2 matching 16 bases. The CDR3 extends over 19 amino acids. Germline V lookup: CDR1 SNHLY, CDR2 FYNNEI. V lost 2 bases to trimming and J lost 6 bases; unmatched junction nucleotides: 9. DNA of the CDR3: TGTGCCAGCAGTGAAACCGGGACTAGCGGGGGGGCCCCACCCGGGGAGCTGTTTTTT. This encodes CASSETGTSGGAPPGELFF.

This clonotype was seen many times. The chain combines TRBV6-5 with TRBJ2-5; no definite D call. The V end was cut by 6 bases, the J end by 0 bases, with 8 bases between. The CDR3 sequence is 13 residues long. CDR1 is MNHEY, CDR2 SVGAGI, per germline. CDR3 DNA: TGTGCCAGCAGCCACGACGACCAAGAGACCCAGTACTTC. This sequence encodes CASSHDDQETQYF.

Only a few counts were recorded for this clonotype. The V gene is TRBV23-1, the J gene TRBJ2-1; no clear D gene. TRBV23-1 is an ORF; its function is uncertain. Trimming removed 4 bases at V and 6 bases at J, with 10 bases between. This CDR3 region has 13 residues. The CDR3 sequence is CASSRGCINEQFF. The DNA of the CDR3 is TGCGCCAGCAGTCGCGGATGCATCAATGAGCAGTTCTTC.

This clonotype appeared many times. CDR3 region: CASSLSPYRGPGELFF. CDR3 in DNA: TGTGCCAGCAGTTTATCCCCTTACAGGGGACCCGGGGAGCTGTTTTTT. The V and J genes are TRBV27 and TRBJ2-2; 7 bases agree with TRBD1. The ends lost 0 bases at V and 6 bases at J; junction bases unmatched: 7. Germline V gene data show CDR1 as MNHEY and CDR2 as SMNVEV (reference sequence). The CDR3 spans 16 residues.

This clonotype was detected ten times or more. CDR3: CASSGQGTNYGYTF. DNA of the CDR3: TGCGCCAGCAGCGGACAGGGGACTAACTATGGCTACACCTTC. The chain carries TRBV5-1 and TRBJ1-2; 9 bases are shared with TRBD1. Per germline, CDR1 SGHRS and CDR2 YFSETQ. This CDR3 has 14 amino acids. V was clipped by 4 bases and J by 0 bases; unmatched bases: 1.

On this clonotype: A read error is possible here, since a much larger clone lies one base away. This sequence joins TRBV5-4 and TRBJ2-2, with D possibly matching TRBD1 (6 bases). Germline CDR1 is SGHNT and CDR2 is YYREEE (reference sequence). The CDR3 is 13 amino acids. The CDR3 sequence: CASSAGQIGELSF. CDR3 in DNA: TGTGCCAGCAGCGCCGGACAGATCGGGGAGCTGTCTTTT.

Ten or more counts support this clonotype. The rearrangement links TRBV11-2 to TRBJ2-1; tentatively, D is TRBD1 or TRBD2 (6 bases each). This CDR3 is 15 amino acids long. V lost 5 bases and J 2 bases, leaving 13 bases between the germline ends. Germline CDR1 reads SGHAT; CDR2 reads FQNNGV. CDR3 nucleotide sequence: TGTGCCAGCAGCGAAAACGGGGGCACCTACAATGAGCAGTTCTTC. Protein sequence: CASSENGGTYNEQFF.

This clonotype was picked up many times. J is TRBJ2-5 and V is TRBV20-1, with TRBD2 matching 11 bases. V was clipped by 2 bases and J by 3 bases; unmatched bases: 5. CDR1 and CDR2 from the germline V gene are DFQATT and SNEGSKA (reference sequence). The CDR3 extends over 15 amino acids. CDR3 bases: TGCAGTGCTAGATTCACTAGCGGGGGTAAAGAGACCCAGTACTTC. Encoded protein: CSARFTSGGKETQYF.

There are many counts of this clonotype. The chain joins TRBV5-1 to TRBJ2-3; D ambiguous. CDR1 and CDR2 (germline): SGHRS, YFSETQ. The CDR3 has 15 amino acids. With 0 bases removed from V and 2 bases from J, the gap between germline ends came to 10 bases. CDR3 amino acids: CASSLDGLNTDTQYF. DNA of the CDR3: TGCGCCAGCAGCTTGGATGGTCTAAACACAGATACGCAGTATTTT.

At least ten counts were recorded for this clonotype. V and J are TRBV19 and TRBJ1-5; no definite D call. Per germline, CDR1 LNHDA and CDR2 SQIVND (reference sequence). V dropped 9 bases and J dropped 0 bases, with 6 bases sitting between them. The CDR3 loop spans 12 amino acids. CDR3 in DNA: TGTGCCAGCGGTTATAGCAATCAGCCCCAGCATTTT. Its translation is CASGYSNQPQHF.

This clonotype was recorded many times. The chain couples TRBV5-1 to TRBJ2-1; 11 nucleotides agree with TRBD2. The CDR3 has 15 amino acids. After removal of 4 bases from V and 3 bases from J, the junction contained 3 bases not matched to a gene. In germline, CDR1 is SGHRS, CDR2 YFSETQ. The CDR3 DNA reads TGCGCCAGCAGCACCACTAGCGGGGGCTACAATGAGCAGTTCTTC. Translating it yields CASSTTSGGYNEQFF. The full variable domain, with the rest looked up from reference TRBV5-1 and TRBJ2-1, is KAGVTQTPRYLIKTRGQQVTLSCSPISGHRSVSWYQQTPGQGLQFLFEYFSETQRNKGNFPGRFSGRQFSNSRSEMNVSTLELGDSALYLCASSTTSGGYNEQFFGPGTRLTVL.

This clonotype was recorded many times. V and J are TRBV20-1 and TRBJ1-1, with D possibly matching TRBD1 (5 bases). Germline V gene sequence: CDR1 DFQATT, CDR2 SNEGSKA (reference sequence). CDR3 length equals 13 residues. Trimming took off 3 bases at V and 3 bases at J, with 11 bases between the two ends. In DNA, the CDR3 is TGCAGTGCTAGTGAGGACACCTACACTGAAGCTTTCTTT. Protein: CSASEDTYTEAFF.

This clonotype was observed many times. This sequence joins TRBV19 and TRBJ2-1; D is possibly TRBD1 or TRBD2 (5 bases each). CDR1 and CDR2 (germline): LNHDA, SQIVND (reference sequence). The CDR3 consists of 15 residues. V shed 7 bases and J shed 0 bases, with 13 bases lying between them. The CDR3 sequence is CASTLGAVSYNEQFF. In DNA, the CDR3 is TGTGCCAGTACCCTCGGGGCAGTCTCCTACAATGAGCAGTTCTTC.

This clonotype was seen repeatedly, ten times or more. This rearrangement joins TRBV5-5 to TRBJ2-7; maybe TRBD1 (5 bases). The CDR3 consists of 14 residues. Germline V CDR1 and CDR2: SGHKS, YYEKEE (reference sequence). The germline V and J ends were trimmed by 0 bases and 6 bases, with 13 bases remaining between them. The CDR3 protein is CASSLGTRVLEQYV. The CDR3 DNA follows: TGTGCCAGCAGCTTGGGAACCAGGGTTCTCGAGCAGTACGTC.

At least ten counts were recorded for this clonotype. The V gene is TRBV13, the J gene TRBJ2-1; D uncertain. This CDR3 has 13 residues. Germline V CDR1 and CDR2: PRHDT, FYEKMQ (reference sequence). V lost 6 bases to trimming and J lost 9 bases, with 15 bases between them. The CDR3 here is CASRPDWEREQFF. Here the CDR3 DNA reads TGTGCCAGCAGGCCCGATTGGGAACGTGAGCAGTTCTTC.

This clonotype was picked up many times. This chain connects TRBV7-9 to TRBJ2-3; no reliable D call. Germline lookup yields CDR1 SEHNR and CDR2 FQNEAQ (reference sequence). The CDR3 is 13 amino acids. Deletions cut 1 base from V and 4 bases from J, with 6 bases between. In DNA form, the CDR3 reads TGTGCCAGCAGCTTAGAGGGTTCAGATACGCAGTATTTT. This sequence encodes CASSLEGSDTQYF.

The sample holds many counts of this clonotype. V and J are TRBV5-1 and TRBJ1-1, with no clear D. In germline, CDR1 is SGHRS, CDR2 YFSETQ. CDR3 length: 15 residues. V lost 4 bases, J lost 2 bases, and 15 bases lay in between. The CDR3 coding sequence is TGCGCCAGCAGCGCTTTCCCCGCTACTAACACTGAAGCTTTCTTT. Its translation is CASSAFPATNTEAFF.

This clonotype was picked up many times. In nucleotides, the CDR3 is TGTGCCAGCAGTTTTCACGAAGGGGAGACCCAGTACTTC. This gives the protein CASSFHEGETQYF. The chain has TRBV12-3 or TRBV12-4 and TRBJ2-5; D is unresolved. The V end lost 3 bases, the J end lost 5 bases, and 10 bases lay between the germline ends. This CDR3 has 13 residues.

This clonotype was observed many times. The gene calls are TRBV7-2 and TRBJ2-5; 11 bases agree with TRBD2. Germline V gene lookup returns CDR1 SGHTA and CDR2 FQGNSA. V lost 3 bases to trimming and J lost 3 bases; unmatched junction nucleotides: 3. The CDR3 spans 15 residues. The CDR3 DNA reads TGTGCCAGCAGCTTCGCGGGACTAGCGGAAGAGACCCAGTACTTC. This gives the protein CASSFAGLAEETQYF.

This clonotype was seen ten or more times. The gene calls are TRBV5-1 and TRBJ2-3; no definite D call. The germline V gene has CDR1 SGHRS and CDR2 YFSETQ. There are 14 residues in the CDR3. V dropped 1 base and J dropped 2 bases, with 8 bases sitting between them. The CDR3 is CASSLMGSTDTQYF. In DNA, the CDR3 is TGCGCCAGCAGCTTGATGGGGTCCACAGATACGCAGTATTTT. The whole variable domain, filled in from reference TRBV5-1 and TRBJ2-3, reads KAGVTQTPRYLIKTRGQQVTLSCSPISGHRSVSWYQQTPGQGLQFLFEYFSETQRNKGNFPGRFSGRQFSNSRSEMNVSTLELGDSALYLCASSLMGSTDTQYFGPGTRLTVL.